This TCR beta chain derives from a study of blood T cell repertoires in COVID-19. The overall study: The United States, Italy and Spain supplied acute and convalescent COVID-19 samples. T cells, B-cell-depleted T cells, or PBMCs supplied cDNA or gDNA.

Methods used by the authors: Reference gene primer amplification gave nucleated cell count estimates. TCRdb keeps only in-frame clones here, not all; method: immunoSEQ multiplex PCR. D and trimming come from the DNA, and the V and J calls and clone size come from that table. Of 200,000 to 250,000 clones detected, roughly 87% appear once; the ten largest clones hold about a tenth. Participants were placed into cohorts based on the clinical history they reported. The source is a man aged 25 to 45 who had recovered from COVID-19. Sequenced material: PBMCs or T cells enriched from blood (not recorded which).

The CDR3 nucleotides are TGTGCCATCAGTGAGTCGAGCAATGAGCAGTTCTTC. This encodes CAISESSNEQFF. The chain recombines TRBV10-3 with TRBJ2-1; D gene uncertain. CDR3 length equals 12 residues. CDR1 and CDR2 from the germline V gene are ENHRY and SYGVKD. V was clipped by 0 bases and J by 6 bases, with 3 bases between them.